This TCR beta chain comes out of a study of T-cell reconstitution after alpha-beta-depleted transplantation in children. This clonotype has more than one count but fewer than ten. The CDR3 totals 14 residues. CDR1 SGDLS and CDR2 YYNGEE come from the germline V gene. The V end was cut by 0 bases, the J end by 6 bases, with 10 bases between. Unique molecular identifiers tagged the TCRbeta library. TCRdb re-called the PCR reads through MiXCR, storing one row per CDR3 protein. The sample lists about 600,000 distinct CDR3 sequences; over 9.5% were seen once. The clonotype originates from a human donor who donated a stem cell graft to a child with acute myeloid leukemia. The chain carries TRBV9 and TRBJ1-5; possible D gene TRBD1, 5 bases. The source was PBMCs from the stem cell graft donor, collected from the stem cell graft. The CDR3 nucleotides are TGTGCCAGCAGCGTAGGGGGGGGAGGTCAGCCCCAGCATTTT. Amino acids: CASSVGGGGQPQHF.